This T cell receptor beta chain was documented in a study of a mutant IDH1 vaccine in newly diagnosed glioma. Study context: Treated patients comprised roughly 60% males and 37.5% females, mean age about 43 years. Before enrollment, patients got radiotherapy alone, temozolomide alone, or mostly the combination. Whole-study findings and limits: Vaccine-induced immune responses occurred in more than 80% of patients. Pseudoprogression seemed unrelated to changes in top peripheral T cell clonotypes.

Specified time point: baseline, week 1 (first vaccination visit). Treatment in this sample: pre-vaccination baseline after standard-of-care therapy. The germline V gene encodes CDR1 GTSNPN and CDR2 SVGIG (reference sequence). The CDR3 runs 13 residues. The V end lost 4 bases, the J end lost 0 bases, and 4 bases lay between the germline ends. Sequencing was performed with immunoSEQ multiplex PCR; in TCRdb, only in-frame clones are kept and a portion is missing. Seen here are fewer than 100,000 clones, roughly 89% observed once, and the top ten hold 0.56%. As to this clone: Its cognate antigen is unknown.

The chain couples TRBV30 to TRBJ2-6; D is unresolved. The material was PBMCs, obtained from a glioma patient treated with radiotherapy, temozolomide or both. The clonotype originates from a woman aged 45-65 years with glioma. The CDR3 here is CAWTNSGANVLTF. For the CDR3, the DNA is TGTGCCTGGACCAACTCTGGGGCCAACGTCCTGACTTTC.